These T cell receptor beta chains were read from a single sample in a study of beta chain features in type 1 diabetes. Clones were read by immunoSEQ multiplex PCR, and TCRdb kept only the in-frame ones, dropping some. The repertoire holds 60,000 to 75,000 clones, with around three fifths as singletons. Sequencing input: Tregs from blood. These receptors originate from a woman between 18 and 30 years old in good health. Both conserved end residues are part of each CDR3. D genes are given only for firm matches. Some rows have no size entry. The others give once, few or many, or a class for an expanded clone.

V gene: TRBV21-1
D gene: -
J gene: TRBJ1-2
clone size: -
CDR3 protein: CASSKEPSNYGYTF
CDR3 DNA: TGTGCCAGCAGCAAAGAGCCGTCCAACTATGGCTACACCTTC

V gene: TRBV6-6
D gene: TRBD1
J gene: TRBJ1-2
clone size: few
CDR3 protein: CATNLPGGGSYGYTF
CDR3 DNA: TGTGCCACCAACCTTCCAGGGGGCGGAAGCTATGGCTACACCTTC

V gene: TRBV2
D gene: -
J gene: TRBJ1-1
clone size: -
CDR3 protein: CASSWLGVVNTEAFF
CDR3 DNA: TGTGCCAGCAGTTGGTTGGGAGTCGTGAACACTGAAGCTTTCTTT

V gene: TRBV18
D gene: TRBD1
J gene: TRBJ2-7
clone size: -
CDR3 protein: CASRTGGPHEQYF
CDR3 DNA: TGTGCCAGCCGGACAGGGGGCCCCCACGAGCAGTACTTC

V gene: TRBV7-9
D gene: -
J gene: TRBJ1-1
clone size: few
CDR3 protein: CASRRGNNPDTEAFF
CDR3 DNA: TGTGCCAGCCGGAGGGGTAACAATCCGGACACTGAAGCTTTCTTT

V gene: TRBV5-1
D gene: -
J gene: TRBJ2-5
clone size: -
CDR3 protein: CASSSVYQETQYF
CDR3 DNA: TGCGCCAGCAGCTCCGTGTACCAAGAGACCCAGTACTTC

V gene: TRBV19
D gene: -
J gene: TRBJ1-2
clone size: -
CDR3 protein: CASTPRERSGYTF
CDR3 DNA: TGTGCCAGTACCCCCCGGGAGCGGAGTGGCTACACCTTC

V gene: TRBV12-5
D gene: TRBD1
J gene: TRBJ1-1
clone size: -
CDR3 protein: CASGLPPGTVNTEAFF
CDR3 DNA: TGTGCTAGTGGTTTGCCACCCGGGACAGTGAACACTGAAGCTTTCTTT

V gene: TRBV27
D gene: -
J gene: TRBJ2-2
clone size: -
CDR3 protein: CASSIERSVGELFF
CDR3 DNA: TGTGCCAGCAGCATTGAGAGGTCGGTCGGGGAGCTGTTTTTT

V gene: TRBV7-8
D gene: TRBD1
J gene: TRBJ2-7
clone size: -
CDR3 protein: CASSLQDREEQYF
CDR3 DNA: TGTGCCAGCAGCTTACAAGACAGGGAGGAGCAGTACTTC

V gene: TRBV2
D gene: -
J gene: TRBJ2-5
clone size: -
CDR3 protein: CASSFQAGGETQYF
CDR3 DNA: TGTGCCAGCAGCTTCCAGGCGGGCGGCGAGACCCAGTACTTC

V gene: TRBV5-1
D gene: TRBD1
J gene: TRBJ2-7
clone size: few
CDR3 protein: CASRGQSSSYEQYF
CDR3 DNA: TGCGCCAGCAGGGGACAGTCAAGCTCCTACGAGCAGTACTTC

V gene: TRBV6-1
D gene: -
J gene: TRBJ1-1
clone size: once
CDR3 protein: CASSELQNTEAFF
CDR3 DNA: TGTGCCAGCAGTGAGTTACAGAACACTGAAGCTTTCTTT

V gene: TRBV6-1
D gene: TRBD2
J gene: TRBJ2-1
clone size: -
CDR3 protein: CASSEVSGIYNEQFF
CDR3 DNA: TGTGCCAGCAGTGAAGTTAGCGGGATATACAATGAGCAGTTCTTC

V gene: TRBV4-3
D gene: -
J gene: TRBJ2-7
clone size: many
CDR3 protein: CASSRLYGTEQYF
CDR3 DNA: TGCGCCAGCAGCCGCCTGTACGGGACAGAGCAGTACTTC

V gene: TRBV7-2
D gene: TRBD2
J gene: TRBJ2-3
clone size: -
CDR3 protein: CASRGLAGKDTQYF
CDR3 DNA: TGTGCCAGCAGGGGACTAGCGGGTAAAGATACGCAGTATTTT

V gene: TRBV5-6
D gene: TRBD2
J gene: TRBJ2-7
clone size: -
CDR3 protein: CASSLGLARNEQYF
CDR3 DNA: TGTGCCAGCAGCCTGGGACTAGCGAGAAACGAGCAGTACTTC

V gene: TRBV6-5
D gene: TRBD2
J gene: TRBJ2-7
clone size: few
CDR3 protein: CASRARGGLSYEQYF
CDR3 DNA: TGTGCCAGCAGAGCGCGCGGGGGGCTCTCCTACGAGCAGTACTTC

V gene: TRBV7-9
D gene: -
J gene: TRBJ2-3
clone size: few
CDR3 protein: CASDTGTDTQYF
CDR3 DNA: TGTGCCAGCGACACAGGGACAGATACGCAGTATTTT

V gene: TRBV5-1
D gene: -
J gene: TRBJ2-7
clone size: -
CDR3 protein: CASSLGGTASSYEQYF
CDR3 DNA: TGCGCCAGCAGCTTAGGCGGGACAGCCTCCTCCTACGAGCAGTACTTC

V gene: TRBV19
D gene: -
J gene: TRBJ1-2
clone size: -
CDR3 protein: CASSMRLSGYTF
CDR3 DNA: TGTGCCAGTAGTATGAGACTTTCTGGCTACACCTTC

V gene: TRBV19
D gene: -
J gene: TRBJ2-7
clone size: -
CDR3 protein: CASSIRRTIGYYEQYF
CDR3 DNA: TGTGCCAGTAGTATAAGGAGAACAATCGGTTACTACGAGCAGTACTTC